This T cell receptor beta chain was documented in a study of T-cell reconstitution after alpha-beta-depleted transplantation in children. Overall study findings and caveats: Diversity and T-cell counts at one year after transplant derived mostly from new T cells. Reportedly, roughly two months post-transplant, alpha-beta T cells arose from several hundred expanded graft clones. Some patients owed their high day-60 TCRbeta diversity to surviving recipient T cells and thymic progenitors.

This clonotype was counted at least ten times. As yet, its antigen is unknown. The CDR3 loop spans 13 amino acids. The V end was cut by 6 bases, the J end by 1 base, with 9 bases between. Preparing the TCRbeta library involved the use of unique molecular identifiers. TCRdb analysed the PCR reads with MiXCR anew, one entry per CDR3 protein. This sample yields about 300,000 distinct CDR3 sequences, of which about a tenth are seen a single time; 7.5% belongs to the top ten. The chain employs TRBV12-3 or TRBV12-4 and TRBJ1-1, with D possibly TRBD1 on 5 matching bases. This clonotype originated in a boy in the first two years of life with acute myeloid leukemia, due to receive a stem cell transplant. Sequencing was performed on PBMCs, taken before TCRalphabeta/CD19-depleted stem cell transplant. CDR3 protein: CASSRQRNTEAFF. CDR3 nucleotides: TGTGCCAGCAGCCGACAGAGGAACACTGAAGCTTTCTTT.